Following are 21 T cell receptor beta chains from one sample sequenced in a study of OX40 agonist ivuxolimab in advanced cancers. Libraries were prepared by immunoSEQ multiplex PCR; TCRdb keeps only in-frame clonotypes and omits some of them. Found here are around 63,000 clones, roughly 84% of them singletons; the top ten hold 0.27%. The sample consisted of CD4+ or CD8+ T cells sorted from blood, taken in a trial of the OX40 agonist ivuxolimab. The receptors shown here come from an adult with an advanced solid tumor such as melanoma, head and neck, liver or kidney cancer.

The chain combines TRBV6-5 with TRBJ2-7; possible D gene TRBD1, 6 bases. CDR3 size: 16 residues. The germline V and J ends were trimmed by 0 bases and 1 base, with 13 bases remaining between them. Germline V CDR1 and CDR2: MNHEY, SVGAGI. The CDR3 DNA follows: TGTGCCAGCAGTTACTCGATAGGGGGTGATTCCTACGAGCAGTACTTC. It yields the protein CASSYSIGGDSYEQYF.

V and J are TRBV7-2 and TRBJ2-1; D is undetermined. The germline V gene has CDR1 SGHTA and CDR2 FQGNSA. The ends were cut back, 2 bases at V and 6 bases at J, with 17 bases in the middle. The CDR3 spans 16 residues. The CDR3 DNA sequence: TGTGCCAGCAGCTTAAATAGGCGGCTCTGGGGCAATGAGCAGTTCTTC. Translating gives CASSLNRRLWGNEQFF.

The chain combines TRBV7-2 with TRBJ2-7; 10 nucleotides align to TRBD2. CDR1 SGHTA and CDR2 FQGNSA come from the germline V gene. The V and J ends lost 6 bases and 12 bases, in that order; junction bases with no gene match: 8. This CDR3 has 12 residues. As DNA, the CDR3 is TGTGCCAGCAGAGGGACTAGCGCGTCGTTGTACTTC. It yields the protein CASRGTSASLYF.

The chain joins TRBV6-6 to TRBJ2-5; D is ambiguous. Looked up from germline, CDR1 is MNHNY and CDR2 is SVGAGI (reference sequence). V lost 4 bases, J lost 1 base, and 7 bases lay in between. The CDR3 totals 13 residues. This CDR3 is CASSFLGQETQYF. For the CDR3, the DNA is TGTGCCAGCAGTTTCCTAGGCCAAGAGACCCAGTACTTC.

The V gene is TRBV13, the J gene TRBJ2-1, with D unclear. Per germline, CDR1 PRHDT and CDR2 FYEKMQ (reference sequence). Trimming stripped 0 bases from V and 7 bases from J, with 13 bases between. CDR3 size: 15 residues. The CDR3 loop reads CASSLGLVSINEQFF. For the CDR3, the DNA is TGTGCCAGCAGCTTAGGCTTGGTGAGCATAAATGAGCAGTTCTTC.

This chain connects TRBV7-6 to TRBJ2-1; D is undetermined. The germline gives CDR1 SGHVS, CDR2 FNYEAQ. Deletions cut 3 bases from V and 2 bases from J, with 5 bases between. The CDR3 length is 13 residues. CDR3 region: CASSLAPYNEQFF. The CDR3 DNA is TGTGCCAGCAGCTTGGCCCCCTACAATGAGCAGTTCTTC. The whole variable domain, remainder taken from reference TRBV7-6 and TRBJ2-1, is GAGVSQSPRYKVTKRGQDVALRCDPISGHVSLYWYRQALGQGPEFLTYFNYEAQQDKSGLPNDRFSAERPEGSISTLTIQRTEQRDSAMYRCASSLAPYNEQFFGPGTRLTVL.

The chain recombines TRBV7-9 with TRBJ1-3; no reliable D call. The germline gives CDR1 SEHNR, CDR2 FQNEAQ (reference sequence). There are 12 residues in the CDR3. V lost 7 bases and J 4 bases, leaving 8 bases between the germline ends. The CDR3 bases are TGTGCCAGCACCCCCTACGGAAACACCATATATTTT. It is translated as CASTPYGNTIYF. The full variable domain, in which reference TRBV7-9 and TRBJ1-3 provide the parts outside the CDR3, is DTGVSQNPRHKITKRGQNVTFRCDPISEHNRLYWYRQTLGQGPEFLTYFQNEAQLEKSRLLSDRFSAERPKGSFSTLEIQRTEQGDSAMYLCASTPYGNTIYFGEGSWLTVV.

V and J are TRBV10-3 and TRBJ2-5; 7 bases line up with TRBD2. This CDR3 comprises 14 residues. Germline assignment: CDR1 ENHRY and CDR2 SYGVKD. V lost 5 bases to trimming and J lost 4 bases; unmatched junction nucleotides: 7. Here the CDR3 reads CAISRAGVGETQYF. CDR3 sequence (DNA): TGTGCCATCAGTCGGGCGGGAGTGGGAGAGACCCAGTACTTC.

The CDR3 DNA sequence: TGTGCCAGCAGTTTATGGGGGGGTTCTGGTGAAAAACTGTTTTTT. Translation gives CASSLWGGSGEKLFF. This rearrangement joins TRBV28 to TRBJ1-4; D might be TRBD1 (5 bases). CDR1 MDHEN and CDR2 SYDVKM come from the germline V gene. The CDR3 spans 15 residues. Trimming left V 0 bases short and J 7 bases short, with 12 bases between.

This sequence joins TRBV5-6 and TRBJ2-7, with a tentative D call TRBD1 (5 bases). Trimming took off 4 bases at V and 3 bases at J, with 8 bases between the two ends. From germline, CDR1 is SGHDT and CDR2 YYEEEE. The CDR3 loop spans 12 amino acids. The CDR3 reads CASSLTDYEQYF. The CDR3 region has the DNA TGTGCCAGCAGCCTGACAGACTACGAGCAGTACTTC.

The chain carries TRBV11-3 and TRBJ2-4, with D uncertain. The length of the CDR3 is 12 residues. V dropped 5 bases and J dropped 11 bases, with 13 bases sitting between them. Germline V gene lookup returns CDR1 SGHNT and CDR2 YENEEA. CDR3 in DNA: TGTGCCAGCAGCGAAATAAGCAGAGTTCAGTACTTC. Its translation: CASSEISRVQYF.

V and J are TRBV6-1 and TRBJ1-2, with D hard to call. Trimming shortened V by 6 bases and J by 2 bases, and 13 bases separated the two germline ends. The CDR3 length is 14 residues. The germline CDR1 and CDR2 sequences are MNHNS and SASEGT. This chain's CDR3 is CASRTLQKNYGYTF. In DNA, the CDR3 is TGTGCCAGCAGAACCCTACAGAAGAACTATGGCTACACCTTC.

The V and J genes are TRBV11-2 and TRBJ2-5, with unresolved D. The CDR3 consists of 18 residues. Per the germline V gene, CDR1 is SGHAT and CDR2 is FQNNGV. The V end was cut by 0 bases, the J end by 5 bases, with 22 bases between. CDR3: CASSLDLFNGRGTETQYF. The CDR3 DNA follows: TGTGCCAGCAGCTTAGATTTATTTAATGGCAGAGGAACGGAGACCCAGTACTTC.

V usage is TRBV4-3 and J usage is TRBJ2-2, with unresolved D. V was shortened by 1 base and J by 1 base, with 10 bases between the two germline ends. In germline, CDR1 is LGHNA, CDR2 YSLEER. The CDR3 runs 16 residues. The CDR3 bases are TGCGCCAGCAGCCAAGGTTCACAGTTGAACACCGGGGAGCTGTTTTTT. It yields the protein CASSQGSQLNTGELFF.

The rearrangement links TRBV7-2 to TRBJ2-3; 10 nucleotides agree with TRBD2. Germline V gives CDR1 SGHTA, CDR2 FQGNSA. V lost 1 base to trimming and J lost 6 bases; unmatched junction nucleotides: 7. There are 16 residues in the CDR3. This CDR3 is CASSLGLTSGTDTQYF. DNA for the CDR3: TGTGCCAGCAGCTTAGGTCTCACTAGCGGGACTGATACGCAGTATTTT.

The chain couples TRBV5-4 to TRBJ1-3; D gene unclear. The CDR3 spans 12 residues. CDR1 SGHNT and CDR2 YYREEE come from the germline V gene (reference sequence). Trimming pared 0 bases from V and 8 bases from J, leaving 6 bases between. The CDR3 reads CASSLDGYTIYF. The CDR3, as DNA: TGTGCCAGCAGCTTGGATGGGTACACCATATATTTT. Drawing the rest from reference TRBV5-4 and TRBJ1-3, the complete variable domain is ETGVTQSPTHLIKTRGQQVTLRCSSQSGHNTVSWYQQALGQGPQFIFQYYREEENGRGNFPPRFSGLQFPNYSSELNVNALELDDSALYLCASSLDGYTIYFGEGSWLTVV.

J is TRBJ2-1 and V is TRBV28; D call uncertain. V was trimmed by 1 base and J by 0 bases, leaving 10 bases between them. Per the germline V gene, CDR1 is MDHEN and CDR2 is SYDVKM. This CDR3 region has 16 residues. CDR3 region: CASSLFGGSSYNEQFF. Written as DNA, the CDR3 is TGTGCCAGCAGTTTATTCGGCGGTAGCTCCTACAATGAGCAGTTCTTC.

In this sample, this clone turned up once. The V gene is TRBV18, the J gene TRBJ2-1; 7 nucleotides match TRBD2. With 6 bases clipped from V and 4 bases from J, the junction kept 6 bases outside the gene matches. The germline V gene encodes CDR1 KGHSH and CDR2 LQKENI. The CDR3 has 14 residues. CDR3 residues: CASSRAGEYNEQFF. The CDR3 nucleotides are TGTGCCAGCTCTAGGGCGGGAGAGTACAATGAGCAGTTCTTC.

A few counts support this clone. The CDR3 region has the DNA TGTGCCAGCAGCTTAGTTATTAGTAACAATCAGCCCCAGCATTTT. It codes for CASSLVISNNQPQHF. The rearrangement uses TRBV7-8 and TRBJ1-5; the D is unclear. Germline CDR1 SGHVS, CDR2 FQNEAQ. The length of the CDR3 is 15 residues. V lost 1 base and J lost 3, with 10 bases in between.

The chain recombines TRBV5-1 with TRBJ2-3; 8 bases map to TRBD2. Per germline, CDR1 SGHRS and CDR2 YFSETQ. The CDR3 contains 15 residues. Losses at the gene ends were 2 bases for V and 4 bases for J; bases not matched to a gene: 6. CDR3 in DNA: TGCGCCAGCAGCTTTTTGAGCGGGAGTGCAGATACGCAGTATTTT. The encoded protein is CASSFLSGSADTQYF.

The V call is TRBV28, the J call TRBJ2-5, with 7 nucleotides matching TRBD1. The germline CDR1 and CDR2 sequences are MDHEN and SYDVKM. The CDR3 covers 14 residues. The V and J ends lost 8 bases and 3 bases, in that order; junction bases with no gene match: 9. CDR3 sequence (DNA): TGTGCCAGCCTCACCCCGGGACAGAAAGAGACCCAGTACTTC. Translated, it gives CASLTPGQKETQYF.